The rows below give T cell receptor beta chains drawn from one sample of a study of blood T cell repertoires in COVID-19. Measured with immunoSEQ multiplex PCR; TCRdb has only the in-frame clones, and not every one. The table has about 240,000 clones, roughly four fifths seen once. Sequenced sample: peripheral blood. The origin of the receptors is an older woman with active or convalescent COVID-19. Both conserved end residues are trimmed from each CDR3. Fields, in order: J gene, V gene, CDR3 protein.

>TRBJ1-3|TRBV11-2
ASDQGSGNTIY
>TRBJ2-7|TRBV4-3
ASSQLTGGYEQY
>TRBJ1-2|TRBV7-2
ASLDRGVYGYT
>TRBJ2-1|TRBV2
ASSIRTGGNNEQF
>TRBJ1-2|TRBV6-5
ASGRGIPSYEGYT
>TRBJ1-6|TRBV6-6
ASSYSTGASPLH
>TRBJ1-6|TRBV2
ARGQAPNSPLH
>TRBJ2-2|TRBV15
ATSRDYAGEPTGELF
>TRBJ2-6|TRBV6-5
ASILSGANVLT
>TRBJ2-1|TRBV28
ASRLGQYNEQF
>TRBJ1-2|TRBV29-1
SVVKDRDRGNGYT
>TRBJ1-1|TRBV19
ASSPGGSMNTEAF
>TRBJ2-5|TRBV30
AWSGLAAETQY
>TRBJ1-2|TRBV10-3
AISPQGGFYGYT
>TRBJ2-7|TRBV5-1
ASSLASTSGGSYEQY
>TRBJ2-3|TRBV5-1
ASSLASGGVSDTQY
>TRBJ1-1|TRBV6-5
ASSLEGVWTEAF
>TRBJ1-2|TRBV4-1
ASSQVDIRGYT
>TRBJ2-1|TRBV7-9
ASSLALAGVYNEQF
>TRBJ1-3|TRBV7-9
ASSLPGTGGNTIY
>TRBJ1-6|TRBV28
ASRQTGANSPLH
>TRBJ1-1|TRBV6-2/TRBV6-3
ASSYRGSGRMNTEAF
>TRBJ2-5|TRBV3-1/TRBV3-2
ASSQGAGGLETQY
>TRBJ1-2|TRBV6-5
ASRVGQGFSGYT
>TRBJ1-1|TRBV3-1/TRBV3-2
ASSGQGGTEAF
>TRBJ2-5|TRBV28
ASSLNRGQETQY
>TRBJ2-3|TRBV4-1
ASSQDRVRGGRTDTQY
>TRBJ2-2|TRBV7-8
ASSARDRVDTGELF
>TRBJ1-2|TRBV3-1/TRBV3-2
ASSQTEGGYT
>TRBJ1-5|TRBV6-2/TRBV6-3
ASSYGAGRQPQH
>TRBJ1-1|TRBV7-9
ASSLAGRVDTEAF
>TRBJ1-6|TRBV27
ASSVGGRASPLH
>TRBJ2-7|TRBV7-2
ASSLDRSYEQY
>TRBJ1-3|TRBV27
ASSLSGRGDSGNTIY
>TRBJ1-5|TRBV10-3
AISESRYSNQPQH
>TRBJ1-5|TRBV19
ASSMTGGYQPQH
>TRBJ2-1|TRBV3-1/TRBV3-2
ASSQGLAGGPEQF
>TRBJ1-2|TRBV19
ASTMGQGADGYT
>TRBJ2-1|TRBV27
ASSLSPGQGSADEQF
>TRBJ1-3|TRBV6-2/TRBV6-3
ASSYGETGNTIY
>TRBJ2-2|TRBV5-1
ASSLNEQGYTNTGELF
>TRBJ1-1|TRBV10-1
ASSTVDGEAF
>TRBJ1-3|TRBV1
TSSTRDFSGNTIY
>TRBJ2-7|TRBV5-1
ASSGLGQAYEQY
>TRBJ1-2|TRBV25-1
ASSGRGYGYT
>TRBJ2-1|TRBV25-1
ASSERAGVYNEQF
>TRBJ2-1|TRBV5-1
ASSLAEASGGYNEQF
>TRBJ2-5|TRBV4-1
ASSQQRGGQETQY
>TRBJ2-7|TRBV4-1
ASSQGDRGFEQY
>TRBJ1-2|TRBV15
ATSPRGSYGYT
>TRBJ2-7|TRBV30
AWSRESYEQY
>TRBJ1-5|TRBV6-6
ASRGQGAKGNQPQH
>TRBJ2-2|TRBV10-1
ASLGQGAGELF
>TRBJ2-1|TRBV7-2
ASTPGGGFYNEQF